This is a list of T cell receptor beta chains from one sample in a study of OX40 agonist ivuxolimab in advanced cancers. Assay used: immunoSEQ multiplex PCR; TCRdb lists only in-frame clones, some missing. The sample lists 25,000 to 35,000 clones, approximately 81% seen once, with 18% in the top ten. The sample in question was CD4+ or CD8+ T cells sorted from blood, obtained in a trial of the OX40 agonist ivuxolimab. Source of these receptors: an adult with an advanced solid tumor such as melanoma, head and neck, liver or kidney cancer. Both conserved end residues are part of each CDR3. D genes are given only for firm matches. Clone size is shown for a subset of rows, as once, few, many or a class of expanded clone.

TRBD1	TRBV6-5	13	-	TRBJ1-2	TGTGCCAGCAGTTGGACCCCTGGACAGGCGCACACCTTC	CASSWTPGQAHTF
-	TRBV21-1	15	-	TRBJ1-1	TGTGCCAGCAGCCAGGACAGGGGGGAGAACACTGAAGCTTTCTTT	CASSQDRGENTEAFF
-	TRBV4-1	15	-	TRBJ1-5	TGCGCCAGCAGCCGACAGGAAGACGGCAATCAGCCCCAGCATTTT	CASSRQEDGNQPQHF
TRBD1	TRBV30	15	-	TRBJ1-5	TGTGCCTGGAGTTTCGGGACAGATAGCAATCAGCCCCAGCATTTT	CAWSFGTDSNQPQHF
TRBD1	TRBV7-9	14	medium-sized	TRBJ1-1	TGTGCCAGCAGCCCGGGACAGGGCTGGACTGAAGCTTTCTTT	CASSPGQGWTEAFF
TRBD2	TRBV6-5	15	medium-sized	TRBJ2-2	TGTGCCAGCAGTTTAGCGGGAGAGAACACCGGGGAGCTGTTTTTT	CASSLAGENTGELFF
TRBD2	TRBV4-1	17	-	TRBJ2-1	TGCGCCAGCAGCCAAGAAGGGTCACTAGCGGTAGACAATGAGCAGTTCTTC	CASSQEGSLAVDNEQFF
-	TRBV19	13	once	TRBJ2-7	TGTGCCAGTAGTATTTCAGCGACCTACGAGCAGTACTTC	CASSISATYEQYF
-	TRBV7-8	13	-	TRBJ2-1	TGTGCCAGCAGCTTATTCCCTGACAATGAGCAGTTCTTC	CASSLFPDNEQFF
-	TRBV27	14	once	TRBJ2-3	TGTGCCAGCAGGAAACAGGGATTAGGAGATACGCAGTATTTT	CASRKQGLGDTQYF
TRBD1	TRBV11-2	14	-	TRBJ1-5	TGTGCCAGCAGGCAGACAGGGAGCAATCAGCCCCAGCATTTT	CASRQTGSNQPQHF
TRBD1	TRBV5-6	16	-	TRBJ1-2	TGTGCCAGCAGCTTGGGGCCGGGACAGCCTAACTATGGCTACACCTTC	CASSLGPGQPNYGYTF
TRBD2	TRBV9	15	-	TRBJ2-1	TGTGCCAGCAGCGACACTAGCGGGAGCTACAATGAGCAGTTCTTC	CASSDTSGSYNEQFF
-	TRBV29-1	13	-	TRBJ2-7	TGCAGCGTTCGCCCCACGGGGTTGACGGAGCAGTACTTC	CSVRPTGLTEQYF
TRBD1	TRBV19	15	medium-sized	TRBJ1-2	TGTGCCAGTAGTTTCACAGGGGGGATAAGCTATGGCTACACCTTC	CASSFTGGISYGYTF
-	TRBV12-5	17	-	TRBJ2-7	TGTGCTAGTGGTTTGTACCCCCGGGACCCCGAGGGTTACGAGCAGTACTTC	CASGLYPRDPEGYEQYF
TRBD2	TRBV5-4	15	-	TRBJ2-7	TGTGCCAGCAGCTTGGGATCGGGACTAGACTACGAGCAGTACTTC	CASSLGSGLDYEQYF
-	TRBV28	14	-	TRBJ1-5	TGTGCCAGCAGCGAAGGGGGGATGGATCAGCCCCAGCATTTT	CASSEGGMDQPQHF
-	TRBV14	16	once	TRBJ2-3	TGTGCCAGCAGCCCGCCCTCGGCGTATAGCACAGATACGCAGTATTTT	CASSPPSAYSTDTQYF
-	TRBV15	13	-	TRBJ1-4	TGTGCCTTCGCCCCCGCGACTAATGAAAAACTGTTTTTT	CAFAPATNEKLFF
TRBD1	TRBV7-9	15	-	TRBJ2-5	TGTGCCAGCAGCAGTATGGGACAGGGACGAGAGACCCAGTACTTC	CASSSMGQGRETQYF
-	TRBV7-3	15	-	TRBJ2-5	TGTGCCAGCAGCGACCCGGGAAAAGGGGAAGAGACCCAGTACTTC	CASSDPGKGEETQYF
-	TRBV7-6	15	-	TRBJ1-5	TGTGCCAGCAGCTTAGCCTCAGGTTGGGGTCAGCCCCAGCATTTT	CASSLASGWGQPQHF
-	TRBV5-6	15	-	TRBJ2-1	TGTGCCAGCAGCTTGGGCTACGCAGGGGCGAATGAGCAGTTCTTC	CASSLGYAGANEQFF
TRBD2	TRBV11-2	14	-	TRBJ2-7	TGTGCCAGCAGCTTTAGCGGGAATACTTACGAGCAGTACTTC	CASSFSGNTYEQYF
TRBD1	TRBV2	13	few	TRBJ1-2	TGTGCCACCCCGACAGGGGACGGCTATGGCTACACCTTC	CATPTGDGYGYTF
TRBD2	TRBV7-6	16	-	TRBJ2-1	TGTGCCAGCAGCTTCGCTAGCGGAAGCTCCTACAATGAGCAGTTCTTC	CASSFASGSSYNEQFF
-	TRBV30	14	-	TRBJ2-3	TGTGCCTGGAGCGCCGGGGTAAGCACAGATACGCAGTATTTT	CAWSAGVSTDTQYF
-	TRBV27	16	few	TRBJ2-7	TGTGCCAGCAGTTTAGGGGATAGAGGGCTCTCCTACGAGCAGTACTTC	CASSLGDRGLSYEQYF
TRBD1	TRBV28	15	-	TRBJ1-5	TGTGCCAGCAGTTTGTTCGGGGACAGGGGGAGGCCCCAGCATTTT	CASSLFGDRGRPQHF
TRBD2	TRBV6-5	15	-	TRBJ2-1	TGTGCCAGCAGTTATGGGGGACTAGCGAACGATGAGCAGTTCTTC	CASSYGGLANDEQFF
-	TRBV28	14	-	TRBJ2-3	TGTGCCAGCAGTATACACGGGTCCGCAGATACGCAGTATTTT	CASSIHGSADTQYF
TRBD1	TRBV5-4	14	-	TRBJ2-1	TGTGCCAGCAGCTTGTGGGACAGCTACAATGAGCAGTTCTTC	CASSLWDSYNEQFF
TRBD2	TRBV4-1	18	-	TRBJ2-7	TGCGCCAGCAGCCAAGAGCTAGCGGGAGGCCTCCCCTCCTACGAGCAGTACTTC	CASSQELAGGLPSYEQYF
-	TRBV28	16	-	TRBJ2-3	TGTGCCAGCAGTCCCAGGACATGGCCTTCCCCAGATACGCAGTATTTT	CASSPRTWPSPDTQYF
-	TRBV6-5	16	once	TRBJ2-2	TGTGCCAGCAGTTATAAAGGGATGGGACTCACCGGGGAGCTGTTTTTT	CASSYKGMGLTGELFF
TRBD1	TRBV7-9	15	-	TRBJ2-2	TGTGCCAGCAGCTTAAACAGGGGGAGTACCGGGGAGCTGTTTTTT	CASSLNRGSTGELFF
TRBD1	TRBV4-3	14	-	TRBJ1-2	TGCGCCAGCAGCCTCCCGGGACAGGCAGATGGCTACACCTTC	CASSLPGQADGYTF
-	TRBV4-1	16	-	TRBJ1-5	TGCGCCAGCAACGAAGGGACACCGAGGTGGAGTCAGCCCCAGCATTTT	CASNEGTPRWSQPQHF
TRBD1	TRBV13	14	-	TRBJ2-7	TGTGCCAGCAGCATCGGGACAGGAGCCTACGAGCAGTACTTC	CASSIGTGAYEQYF
-	TRBV11-2	13	-	TRBJ2-7	TGTGCCAGCAGCTTGGGGGCGGGGACCGAGCAGTACTTC	CASSLGAGTEQYF
TRBD2	TRBV27	17	-	TRBJ2-1	TGTGCCAGCAGTTACCGGGGACTAGCGGGAGTACGGGCTGAGCAGTTCTTC	CASSYRGLAGVRAEQFF
TRBD1	TRBV27	16	-	TRBJ1-3	TGTGCCAGCAGTTCCAAGACAGGGGGCTCTGGAAACACCATATATTTT	CASSSKTGGSGNTIYF
-	TRBV5-1	13	-	TRBJ2-3	TGCGCCAGCAGCTTAAGGCCCACAGATACGCAGTATTTT	CASSLRPTDTQYF
-	TRBV16	18	-	TRBJ1-4	TGTGCCAGCAGCCAATCGGGGGCCCCAACCGTAGGAGATGAAAAACTGTTTTTT	CASSQSGAPTVGDEKLFF
-	TRBV7-8	14	-	TRBJ2-7	TGTGCCAGCAGCTCCGGGACATTACCTTACGAGCAGTACTTC	CASSSGTLPYEQYF
TRBD2	TRBV27	15	once	TRBJ2-7	TGTGCCAGCAGACCGAGCGGGGGCTTTACCTACGAGCAGTACTTC	CASRPSGGFTYEQYF
-	TRBV6-1	13	-	TRBJ2-7	TGTGCCAGCAGTGACAGGGGCTCCTACGAGCAGTACTTC	CASSDRGSYEQYF
TRBD1	TRBV9	16	-	TRBJ2-1	TGTGCCAGCAGCGCTCGAGGACAGGGTGGAACTGATGAGCAGTTCTTC	CASSARGQGGTDEQFF
-	TRBV7-9	14	-	TRBJ2-7	TGTGCCAGCAGCTTAGACAGGGTCCCCTACGAGCAGTACTTC	CASSLDRVPYEQYF
-	TRBV25-1	14	-	TRBJ1-1	TGTGCCAGCAGTACGCAGGGAGGCAGCACTGAAGCTTTCTTT	CASSTQGGSTEAFF
-	TRBV7-9	13	-	TRBJ1-2	TGTGCCAGCATAGGGAGTGAAAACTATGGCTACACCTTC	CASIGSENYGYTF
-	TRBV5-6	15	-	TRBJ1-3	TGTGCCAGCAGCTTCGGCGGAGGGTCTGGAAACACCATATATTTT	CASSFGGGSGNTIYF